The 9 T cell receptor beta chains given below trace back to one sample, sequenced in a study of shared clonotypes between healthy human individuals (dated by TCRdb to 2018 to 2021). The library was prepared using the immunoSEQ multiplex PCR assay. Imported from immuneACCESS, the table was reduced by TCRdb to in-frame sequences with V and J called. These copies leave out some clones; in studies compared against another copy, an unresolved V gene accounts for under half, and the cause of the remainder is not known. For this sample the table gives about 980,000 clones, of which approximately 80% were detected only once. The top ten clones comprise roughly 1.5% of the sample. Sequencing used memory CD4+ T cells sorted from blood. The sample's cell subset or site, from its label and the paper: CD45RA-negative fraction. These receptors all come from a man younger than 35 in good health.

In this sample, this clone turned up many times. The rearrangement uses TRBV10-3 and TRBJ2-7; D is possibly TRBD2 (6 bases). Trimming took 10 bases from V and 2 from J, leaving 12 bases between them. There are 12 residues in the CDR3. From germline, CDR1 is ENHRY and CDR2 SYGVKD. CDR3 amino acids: CATGDGTYEQYF. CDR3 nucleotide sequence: TGTGCCACGGGGGACGGCACCTACGAGCAGTACTTC.

The CDR3, as DNA: TGCAGCGTGACAGCGGGGGGCTCCTACGAGCAGTACTTC. Its translation is CSVTAGGSYEQYF. The chain recombines TRBV29-1 with TRBJ2-7, with 9 bases aligning to TRBD2. V trimming: 6 bases; J trimming: 0 bases; junction bases outside the gene matches: 3. Germline V gene sequence: CDR1 SQVTM, CDR2 ANQGSEA. This CDR3 has 13 amino acids.

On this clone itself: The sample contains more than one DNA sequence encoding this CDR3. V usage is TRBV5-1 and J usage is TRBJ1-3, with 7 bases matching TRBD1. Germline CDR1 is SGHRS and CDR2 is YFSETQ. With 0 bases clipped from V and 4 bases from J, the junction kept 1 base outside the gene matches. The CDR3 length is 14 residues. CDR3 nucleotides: TGCGCCAGCAGCTTGGGACAGGGCGGAAACACCATATATTTT. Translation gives CASSLGQGGNTIYF.

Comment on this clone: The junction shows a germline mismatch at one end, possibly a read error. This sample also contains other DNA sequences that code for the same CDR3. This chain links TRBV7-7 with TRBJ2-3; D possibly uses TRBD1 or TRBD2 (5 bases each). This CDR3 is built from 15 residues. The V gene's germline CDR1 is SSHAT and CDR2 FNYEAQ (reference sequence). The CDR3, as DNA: TGTGCTAGCAGCTTACGGGACGGTTTCACAGATACGCAGTATTTT. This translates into CASSLRDGFTDTQYF.

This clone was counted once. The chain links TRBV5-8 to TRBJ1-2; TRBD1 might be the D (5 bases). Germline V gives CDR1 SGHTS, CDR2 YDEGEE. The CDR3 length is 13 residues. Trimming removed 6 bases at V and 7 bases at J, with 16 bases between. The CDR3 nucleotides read TGTGCCAGCACGGACGGGACTCGGGGTGGCTACACCTTC. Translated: CASTDGTRGGYTF.

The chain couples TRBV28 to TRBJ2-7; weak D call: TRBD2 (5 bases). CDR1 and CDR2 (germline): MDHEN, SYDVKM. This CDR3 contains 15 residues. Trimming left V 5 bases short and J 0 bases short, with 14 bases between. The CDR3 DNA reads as TGTGCCAGCAGTCCTCACAGCGACTACTCCTACGAGCAGTACTTC. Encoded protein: CASSPHSDYSYEQYF.

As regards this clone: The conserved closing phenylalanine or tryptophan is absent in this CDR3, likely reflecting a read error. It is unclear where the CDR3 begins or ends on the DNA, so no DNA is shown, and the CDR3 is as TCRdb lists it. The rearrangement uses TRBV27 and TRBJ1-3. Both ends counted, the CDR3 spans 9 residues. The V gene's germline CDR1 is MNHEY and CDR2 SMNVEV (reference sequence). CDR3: CASSLCPGD.

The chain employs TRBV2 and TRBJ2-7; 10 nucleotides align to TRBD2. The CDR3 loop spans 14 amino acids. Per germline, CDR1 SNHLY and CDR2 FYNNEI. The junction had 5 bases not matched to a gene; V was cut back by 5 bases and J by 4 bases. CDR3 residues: CASSRTSGNYEQYF. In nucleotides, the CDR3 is TGTGCCAGCAGTAGGACTAGCGGAAATTACGAGCAGTACTTC. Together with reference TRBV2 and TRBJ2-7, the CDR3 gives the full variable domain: EPEVTQTPSHQVTQMGQEVILRCVPISNHLYFYWYRQILGQKVEFLVSFYNNEISEKSEIFDDQFSVERPDGSNFTLKIRSTKLEDSAMYFCASSRTSGNYEQYFGPGTRLTVT.

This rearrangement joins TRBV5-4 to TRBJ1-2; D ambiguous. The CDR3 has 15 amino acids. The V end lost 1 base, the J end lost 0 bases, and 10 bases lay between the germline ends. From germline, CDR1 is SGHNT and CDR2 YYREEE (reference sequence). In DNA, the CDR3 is TGTGCCAGCAGCTTGAGCGACCGACCTAACTATGGCTACACCTTC. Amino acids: CASSLSDRPNYGYTF.